This TCR beta chain came from a study of T cells after yellow fever vaccination (dated by TCRdb to about 2019). Study-level background: Libraries from fractions with low cell numbers were prepared with the SMART-Seq v4 Ultra Low Input RNA kit. To follow T-cell clones before and after primary and booster YFV17D yellow fever vaccination, bulk TCR alpha and beta repertoires were sequenced over time. Two healthy male donors, one aged 18 to 30 and one aged 30 to 39 years, were included in the cohort. Blood samples were taken at several timepoints before and after primary and secondary immunization, and bulk PBMC replicates and cell subsets were isolated. The investigation overall reported the following: Compared with the primary T-cell response, the secondary T-cell response was faster but weaker, reaching its peak on day 5 rather than on day 15. Computational filtering was required because FACS-sorted repertoires could contain abundant contaminating clonotypes from the bulk population. Because only two donors were included in the study, the extent to which the findings can be generalized is limited. A small share of clonotypes occurred in both CD4 and CD8 compartments, likely arising from convergent recombination. After the booster, most of the clones that had expanded following primary vaccination were detected again (approximately 95% of CD4 and roughly 90% of CD8), which suggests that memory was broadly maintained.

Reads for this sample came from an Illumina NovaSeq 6000. TCR cDNA was synthesized by 5'RACE template switching, which introduced a universal primer site and unique molecular identifiers. Priming for cDNA synthesis came from both the TCR alpha and TCR beta constant segments. Library amplification used two PCR steps, and the second PCR step added sample barcodes and sequencing adapters. Sequencing of libraries was performed on Illumina HiSeq 2500 (2x100 bp) or NovaSeq (2x150 bp). The paper's data handling went like this. MIGEC was used to demultiplex reads and collapse the reads into UMI consensus sequences, and MiXCR was used for V(D)J alignment. Vaccine-responding clonotypes were defined with edgeR using replicate PBMC samples, requiring FDR below 0.01 and a log2 fold change above 5 up to day 15. Each bulk clonotype was labeled CD4 or CD8 based on which sequenced repertoire, CD4 or CD8, contained the clonotype at higher abundance. The public reads were reanalyzed by TCRdb: fastp trimming at Q25, MiXCR alignment, in-frame beta chains only. For every CDR3 protein sequence, its rows merge into one entry that carries the most common genes and DNA. None of the V and J calls come from the authors' own analysis; TCRdb made them. The sample table records a few hundred thousand distinct CDR3 sequences; around 12% of these occur just once. Around 3% of the sample is in the top ten clones.

The CDR3 covers 14 residues, taking in both the cysteine and the phenylalanine. Of the read, only the CDR3 DNA is kept; its 42 bases are in frame from base 1. Based on the germline V gene, the CDR1 and CDR2 sequences are SNHLY and FYNNEI. Between the V and J ends, shortened by 8 bases and 0 bases respectively, the junction contains 12 bases. Interpreted using the paper, the treatment or condition label stands for: live attenuated yellow fever vaccine strain. PBMCs were isolated from peripheral blood using a standard Ficoll-Paque protocol. CD4 and CD8 T-cell fractions were isolated with Dynabeads CD4 and CD8 positive selection kits. TriZol was used to extract RNA from bulk PBMCs, CD4 and CD8 fractions, and dextramer-positive and dextramer-negative fractions. This clonotype was recorded many times. Its antigen is still unknown. Within one base of it there is no much larger clone, and no base qualities were kept.

The sequences come from CD4+ T cells sorted from PBMCs, collected 15 days after the yellow fever booster vaccination. The sequence joins TRBV2 to TRBJ2-3; TRBD2 is a weak D gene call, 6 bases matching. The TCR was taken from a man aged 18 to 30 who received the YFV17D yellow fever vaccine. In nucleotides, the sequence is TGTGCCAGCCGTAATCTAGCGAGCACAGATACGCAGTATTTT. The encoded protein is CASRNLASTDTQYF.